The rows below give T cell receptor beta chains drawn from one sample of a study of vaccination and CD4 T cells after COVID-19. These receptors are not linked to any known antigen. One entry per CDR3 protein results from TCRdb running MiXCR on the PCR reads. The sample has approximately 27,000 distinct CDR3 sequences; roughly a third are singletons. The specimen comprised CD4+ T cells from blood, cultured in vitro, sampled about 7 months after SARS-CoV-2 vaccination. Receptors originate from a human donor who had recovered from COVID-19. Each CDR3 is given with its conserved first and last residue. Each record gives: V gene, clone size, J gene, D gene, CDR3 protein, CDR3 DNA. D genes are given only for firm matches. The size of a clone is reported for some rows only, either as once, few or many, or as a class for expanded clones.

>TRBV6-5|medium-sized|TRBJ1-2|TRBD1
CASSSRTGDYGYTF
TGTGCCAGCAGTTCCCGGACAGGGGACTATGGCTACACCTTC
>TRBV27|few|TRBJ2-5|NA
CASSLYSLGSRAQYF
TGTGCCAGCAGTTTATACTCGCTCGGGAGTAGGGCCCAGTACTTC
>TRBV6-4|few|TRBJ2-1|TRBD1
CASSLNRGVNEQFF
TGTGCCAGCAGTTTAAACAGGGGAGTCAATGAGCAGTTCTTC
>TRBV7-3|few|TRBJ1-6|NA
CASSLFAGNNSPLHF
TGTGCCAGCAGCTTATTTGCAGGGAATAATTCACCCCTCCACTTT
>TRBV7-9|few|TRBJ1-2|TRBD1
CASSRQGGYTF
TGTGCCAGCAGCCGACAGGGTGGCTACACCTTC
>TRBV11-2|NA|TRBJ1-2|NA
CASSSLLRGENYGYTF
TGTGCCAGCAGCTCGCTGCTGCGGGGGGAGAACTATGGCTACACCTTC
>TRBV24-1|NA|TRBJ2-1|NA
CATSDPGPSSYNEQFF
TGTGCCACCAGTGATCCCGGACCAAGCTCCTACAATGAGCAGTTCTTC
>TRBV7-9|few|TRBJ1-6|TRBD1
CASSSGQGFNSPLHF
TGTGCCAGCAGCTCCGGACAGGGTTTTAATTCACCCCTCCACTTT
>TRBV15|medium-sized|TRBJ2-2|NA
CATSRARNTPNTGELFF
TGTGCCACCAGCAGGGCGCGTAACACCCCGAACACCGGGGAGCTGTTTTTT
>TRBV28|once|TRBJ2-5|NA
CASSTSFAFWIRVERETQYF
TGTGCCAGCAGTACCTCGTTTGCGTTCTGGATTCGGGTCGAACGGGAGACCCAGTACTTC
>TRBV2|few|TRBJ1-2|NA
CASSDRNYGYTF
TGTGCCAGCAGTGACAGGAACTATGGCTACACCTTC
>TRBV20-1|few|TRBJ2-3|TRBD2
CSARDWRGGQDTQYF
TGCAGTGCTAGAGATTGGCGGGGGGGGCAAGATACGCAGTATTTT
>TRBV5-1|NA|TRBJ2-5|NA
CASTPTGQETQYF
TGCGCCAGCACCCCGACAGGCCAAGAGACCCAGTACTTC
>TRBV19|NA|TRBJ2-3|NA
CASSMAGVNTQYF
TGTGCCAGTAGTATGGCAGGGGTAAATACGCAGTATTTT
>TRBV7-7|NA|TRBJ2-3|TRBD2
CASSLRLAGDGDTQYF
TGTGCCAGCAGCTTGAGACTAGCGGGAGATGGTGATACGCAGTATTTT
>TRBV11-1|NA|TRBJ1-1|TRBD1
CASSLTGAKNTEAFF
TGTGCCAGCAGCTTAACAGGGGCAAAGAACACTGAAGCTTTCTTT
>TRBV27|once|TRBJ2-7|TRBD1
CASSFVGLTGKNEQYF
TGTGCCAGCAGTTTTGTCGGATTGACAGGGAAGAACGAGCAGTACTTC